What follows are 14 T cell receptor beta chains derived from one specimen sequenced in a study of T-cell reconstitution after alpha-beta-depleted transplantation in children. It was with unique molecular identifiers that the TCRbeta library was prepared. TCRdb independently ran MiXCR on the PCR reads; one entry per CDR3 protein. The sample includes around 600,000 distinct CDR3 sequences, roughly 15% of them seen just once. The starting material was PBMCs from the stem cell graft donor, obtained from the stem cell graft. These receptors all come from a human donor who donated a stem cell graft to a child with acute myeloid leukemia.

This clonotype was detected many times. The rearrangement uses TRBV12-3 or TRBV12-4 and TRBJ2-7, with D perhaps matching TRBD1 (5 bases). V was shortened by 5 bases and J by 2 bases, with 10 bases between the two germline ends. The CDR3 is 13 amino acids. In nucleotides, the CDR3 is TGTGCCAGCAGTGGTCAACAGGCCTACGAGCAGTACTTC. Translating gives CASSGQQAYEQYF.

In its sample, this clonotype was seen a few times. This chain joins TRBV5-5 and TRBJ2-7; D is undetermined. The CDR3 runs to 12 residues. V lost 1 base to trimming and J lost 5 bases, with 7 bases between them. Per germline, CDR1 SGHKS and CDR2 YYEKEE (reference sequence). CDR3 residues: CASSLSPDEQYV. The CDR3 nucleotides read TGTGCCAGCAGCTTGTCGCCAGACGAGCAGTACGTC.

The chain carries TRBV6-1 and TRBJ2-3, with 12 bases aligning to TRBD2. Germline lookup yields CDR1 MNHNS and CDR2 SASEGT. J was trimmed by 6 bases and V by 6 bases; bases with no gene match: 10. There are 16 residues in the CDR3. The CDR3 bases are TGTGCCAGCAGCCCTACTAGCGGGGGGTCAGTGGATACGCAGTATTTT. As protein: CASSPTSGGSVDTQYF.

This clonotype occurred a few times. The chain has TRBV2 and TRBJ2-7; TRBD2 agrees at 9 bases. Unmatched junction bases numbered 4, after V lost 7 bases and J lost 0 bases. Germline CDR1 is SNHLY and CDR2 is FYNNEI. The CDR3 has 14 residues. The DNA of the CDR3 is TGTGCCAGCACCAAGCGGGGGGCCTCCTACGAGCAGTACTTC. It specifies CASTKRGASYEQYF.

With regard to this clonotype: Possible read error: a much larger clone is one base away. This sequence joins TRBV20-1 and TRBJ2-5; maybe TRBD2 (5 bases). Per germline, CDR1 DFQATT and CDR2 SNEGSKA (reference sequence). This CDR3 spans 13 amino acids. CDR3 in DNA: TGCAGCCCCCGCCCGGGGAGTCAAGAGACCCAGTACTTC. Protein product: CSPRPGSQETQYF.

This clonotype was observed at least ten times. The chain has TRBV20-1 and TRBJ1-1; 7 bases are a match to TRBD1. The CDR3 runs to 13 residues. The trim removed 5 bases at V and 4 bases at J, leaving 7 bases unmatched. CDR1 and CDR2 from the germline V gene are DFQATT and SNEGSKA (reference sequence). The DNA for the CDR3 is TGCAGTGCTCGAAGACAGGGTATCACTGAAGCTTTCTTT. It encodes CSARRQGITEAFF.

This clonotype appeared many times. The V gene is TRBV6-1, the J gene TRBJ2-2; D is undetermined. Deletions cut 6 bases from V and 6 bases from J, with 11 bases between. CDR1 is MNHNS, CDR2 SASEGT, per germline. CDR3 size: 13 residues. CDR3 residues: CASSGGGSGELFF. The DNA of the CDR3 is TGTGCCAGCAGCGGTGGCGGATCCGGGGAGCTGTTTTTT.

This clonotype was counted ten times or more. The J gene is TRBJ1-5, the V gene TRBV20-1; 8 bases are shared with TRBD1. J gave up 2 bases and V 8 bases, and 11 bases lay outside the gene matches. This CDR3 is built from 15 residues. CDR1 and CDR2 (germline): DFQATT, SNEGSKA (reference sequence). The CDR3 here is CSTPGTGRGNQPQHF. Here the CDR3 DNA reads TGCAGTACTCCCGGGACAGGCCGCGGCAATCAGCCCCAGCATTTT.

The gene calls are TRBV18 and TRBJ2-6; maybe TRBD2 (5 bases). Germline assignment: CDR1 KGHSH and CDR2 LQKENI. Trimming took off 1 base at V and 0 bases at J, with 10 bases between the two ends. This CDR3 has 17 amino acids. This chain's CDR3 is CASSPRTGSSGANVLTF. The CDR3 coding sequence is TGTGCCAGCTCACCACGGACGGGAAGCTCTGGGGCCAACGTCCTGACTTTC.

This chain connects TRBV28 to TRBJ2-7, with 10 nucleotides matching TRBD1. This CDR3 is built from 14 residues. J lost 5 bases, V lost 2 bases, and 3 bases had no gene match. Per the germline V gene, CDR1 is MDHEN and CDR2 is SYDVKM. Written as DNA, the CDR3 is TGTGCCAGCAGTTTAAGGACAGGGGGACACGAGCAGTACGTC. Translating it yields CASSLRTGGHEQYV.

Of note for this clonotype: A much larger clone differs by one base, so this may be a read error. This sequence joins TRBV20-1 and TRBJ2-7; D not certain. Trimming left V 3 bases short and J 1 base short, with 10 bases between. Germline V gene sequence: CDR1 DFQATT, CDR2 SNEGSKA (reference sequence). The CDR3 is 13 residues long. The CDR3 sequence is CSARLLGSYEQYV. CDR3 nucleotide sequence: TGCAGTGCTAGGTTGCTTGGGTCCTACGAGCAGTACGTC.

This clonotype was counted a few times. CDR3 loop: CASSNGLDYYNEQFF. As DNA, the CDR3 is TGTGCCAGCAGTAATGGACTGGACTATTACAATGAGCAGTTCTTC. The V call is TRBV27, the J call TRBJ2-1; a weak D match, TRBD2 (6 bases). CDR1 is MNHEY and CDR2 is SMNVEV in the germline V gene (reference sequence). There are 15 residues in the CDR3. With 5 bases removed from V and 4 bases from J, the gap between germline ends came to 15 bases.

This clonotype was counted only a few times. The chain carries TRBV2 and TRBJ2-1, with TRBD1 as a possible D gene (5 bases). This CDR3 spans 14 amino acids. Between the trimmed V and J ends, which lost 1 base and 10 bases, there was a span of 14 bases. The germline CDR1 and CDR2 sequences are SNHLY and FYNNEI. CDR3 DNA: TGTGCCAGCAGTGAAGGACAGCTCCTAGACGAGCAGTTCTTC. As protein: CASSEGQLLDEQFF.

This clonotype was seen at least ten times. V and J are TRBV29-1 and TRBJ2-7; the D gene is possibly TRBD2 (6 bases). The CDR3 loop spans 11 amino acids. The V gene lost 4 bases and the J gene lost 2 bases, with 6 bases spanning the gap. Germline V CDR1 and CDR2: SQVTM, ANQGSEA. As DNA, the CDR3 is TGCAGCGTTGCGGGGGCCTACGAGCAGTACTTC. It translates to CSVAGAYEQYF.